A selection of T cell receptor beta chains follows, all from one sample in a study of CD8+ T cells in alopecia areata. The method was immunoSEQ multiplex PCR; TCRdb's version includes in-frame clones alone and lacks a portion of them. The repertoire consists of tens of thousands of clones, with about 51% occurring once and the leading ten covering under 6.5%. The sequencing sample was made of NKG2D-high CD8+ T cells sorted from blood. The source is a human donor with alopecia areata. Each CDR3 is given with its conserved first and last residue. Fields, in order: V gene, J gene, D gene, clone size, CDR3 length, CDR3 protein, CDR3 DNA. D genes are given only for firm matches. Size is stated for part of the rows, as once, few or many counts, or as a class when the clone is expanded.

>TRBV29-1|TRBJ1-2|-|-|13
CSVAPGSFGGYTF
TGCAGCGTGGCCCCTGGATCTTTCGGGGGCTACACCTTC
>TRBV27|TRBJ2-7|TRBD1|-|16
CASSPQTGEKTYEQYF
TGTGCCAGCAGTCCGCAGACAGGGGAAAAGACCTACGAGCAGTACTTC
>TRBV27|TRBJ2-3|-|-|14
CASRRLTSTDTQYF
TGTGCCAGCAGGCGCCTTACTAGCACAGATACGCAGTATTTT
>TRBV6-5|TRBJ2-1|TRBD2|-|13
CASGPSGHNEQFF
TGTGCCAGCGGTCCTAGCGGCCACAATGAGCAGTTCTTC
>TRBV5-5|TRBJ2-1|-|few|15
CASSRIPTTHNEQFF
TGTGCCAGCAGCAGGATCCCGACGACTCACAATGAGCAGTTCTTC
>TRBV2|TRBJ2-7|-|few|12
CASSPTAIEQYF
TGTGCCAGCAGCCCGACGGCGATCGAGCAGTACTTC
>TRBV5-1|TRBJ2-1|-|-|13
CASNLGADNEQFF
TGCGCCAGCAATCTTGGGGCAGACAATGAGCAGTTCTTC
>TRBV23-1|TRBJ2-3|TRBD1|-|15
CASSPDRGEGDTQYF
TGCGCCAGCAGTCCAGACAGGGGGGAAGGAGATACGCAGTATTTT
>TRBV29-1|TRBJ1-1|-|few|13
CRGAGTLNTEAFF
TGCAGAGGAGCGGGAACCCTGAACACTGAAGCTTTCTTT
>TRBV30|TRBJ1-1|TRBD1|-|12
CAWGQGGAEAFF
TGTGCCTGGGGACAGGGCGGGGCTGAAGCTTTCTTT
>TRBV29-1|TRBJ2-1|-|few|12
CSVEGGAPGAFF
TGCAGCGTTGAAGGCGGGGCACCCGGAGCGTTCTTC
>TRBV19|TRBJ2-7|TRBD1|medium-sized|13
CAGYGTDSSKQYF
TGTGCCGGCTACGGGACAGACTCTTCGAAGCAGTACTTC
>TRBV2|TRBJ1-1|TRBD1|few|17
CASSEGRDRGLDTEAFF
TGTGCCAGCAGTGAAGGACGGGACAGGGGATTGGACACTGAAGCTTTCTTT
>TRBV5-1|TRBJ1-5|TRBD1|-|18
CASSPNPPGQGGNQPQHF
TGCGCCAGCAGCCCGAACCCACCGGGACAGGGGGGCAATCAGCCCCAGCATTTT
>TRBV29-1|TRBJ2-5|-|-|14
CSVEIRTAQETQYF
TGCAGCGTTGAGATCCGGACAGCCCAAGAGACCCAGTACTTC
>TRBV27|TRBJ2-7|-|-|14
CASSLHQMAYEQYF
TGTGCCAGCAGTTTACATCAAATGGCGTACGAGCAGTACTTC
>TRBV4-1|TRBJ2-7|-|-|12
CASSQDPAEQYF
TGCGCCAGCAGCCAAGATCCGGCGGAGCAGTACTTC
>TRBV30|TRBJ2-2|-|-|13
CAWRIGDTGELFF
TGTGCCTGGAGGATCGGGGACACCGGGGAGCTGTTTTTT
>TRBV27|TRBJ2-2|-|-|13
CASIGGGAGELFF
TGTGCCAGCATTGGAGGCGGGGCCGGGGAGCTGTTTTTT
>TRBV20-1|TRBJ2-1|-|-|11
CSARPGHEQFF
TGCAGTGCTCGCCCTGGCCATGAGCAGTTCTTC
>TRBV4-3|TRBJ2-5|-|-|16
CASSQDSGPWVETQYF
TGCGCCAGCAGCCAAGATAGCGGCCCTTGGGTAGAGACCCAGTACTTC
>TRBV27|TRBJ2-5|TRBD1|-|16
CASSPGTAPVQETQYF
TGTGCCAGCAGTCCCGGGACAGCACCCGTCCAAGAGACCCAGTACTTC
>TRBV4-1|TRBJ2-3|-|-|11
CASRRTDTQYF
TGCGCCAGCAGAAGGACAGATACGCAGTATTTT
>TRBV27|TRBJ1-1|-|-|9
CASSFEAFF
TGTGCCAGCAGTTTTGAGGCTTTCTTT
>TRBV29-1|TRBJ1-1|-|-|13
CSVMFGVVTEAFF
TGCAGCGTTATGTTTGGGGTAGTGACTGAAGCTTTCTTT
>TRBV28|TRBJ1-5|-|few|16
CASSGRTVYSNQPQHF
TGTGCCAGCAGCGGACGGACAGTATATAGCAATCAGCCCCAGCATTTT
>TRBV7-9|TRBJ2-5|-|few|14
CASSPLDSQETQYF
TGTGCCAGCAGCCCTTTGGACAGCCAAGAGACCCAGTACTTC